In this sample, the clone carrying this TCR beta chain turned up many times. Its specificity is not known. TCR beta CDR3 regions were amplified from RNA. Using the HTBI primer set, a first-round RT-PCR was run on the TCR CDR3. TCRdb used MiXCR to reprocess the multiplex PCR reads, holding one entry per CDR3 protein. The sample holds approximately 400,000 distinct CDR3 sequences, 15% seen once. The sample originates from a study of T cells in Graves' hyperthyroidism and ophthalmopathy. Study-wide results and limits: Separation of ophthalmopathy from stable hyperthyroidism was achieved by a 13 V-J model.

CDR3 size: 11 residues. Germline V lookup: CDR1 DFQATT, CDR2 SNEGSKA (reference sequence). The V end was cut by 5 bases, the J end by 8 bases, with 10 bases between. Disease duration under 2 months; hyperthyroidism patients were aged 18 to 65. Thyroid ultrasound, orbital computed tomography, clinical symptoms, and serum thyroxine and TRAb underpinned diagnoses. Out of 10 ml of fresh peripheral blood came the PBMCs. This chain joins TRBV20-1 and TRBJ2-1; D is unclear. This sequence originates from a woman aged 30 to 39 with Graves' hyperthyroidism. Input material: blood. CDR3 sequence reads: CSALDVHEQFF. As DNA, the CDR3 is TGCAGTGCTTTGGACGTCCATGAGCAGTTCTTC.